This T cell receptor (beta chain) stems from a study of T cell repertoires in cytomegalovirus infection. Turning to the study itself: Evidence of both CMV infection and a matching HLA type came from public TCR beta signatures.

This clonotype was observed a few times. No antigen is known for it. Study-wide points: Clonotypes of TCR beta that were HLA-C-restricted and CMV-specific dominated the ex vivo response.

The germline CDR1 and CDR2 sequences are MNHEY and SVGEGT. The CDR3 extends over 14 amino acids. V was shortened by 2 bases and J by 3 bases, with 10 bases between the two germline ends. TCRdb processed the reads anew with MiXCR; each CDR3 protein has one entry. Found here are a few hundred thousand distinct CDR3 sequences, approximately 25% of them singletons; the top ten hold around 14%. Sequencing was performed on PBMCs. The receptor comes from a human donor in good health (CMV status not recorded). Some clones in this sample may be carry-over from other donors' samples. The genes are TRBV6-2 or TRBV6-3 and TRBJ1-1; no definite D call. As DNA, the CDR3 is TGTGCCAGCAGTTACGTTTCGGGAGACACTGAAGCTTTCTTT. The encoded protein is CASSYVSGDTEAFF.